The present T cell receptor (beta chain) was sequenced within a study of Graves' ophthalmopathy and Graves' hyperthyroidism. TCR beta CDR3 regions were amplified from RNA transcripts. Second-round multiplex PCR came after first-round RT-PCR with HTBI primers. MiXCR, run by TCRdb on the multiplex PCR reads, gives a single entry per CDR3 protein. The table has 650,000 to 900,000 distinct CDR3 sequences, roughly two fifths seen once. The CDR3 loop spans 14 amino acids. The germline gives CDR1 LNHNV, CDR2 YYDKDF (reference sequence). Trimming stripped 5 bases from V and 1 base from J, with 8 bases between. Overall study results and limits: Blood also contained most of the expanded thyroid clonotypes above 0.001 frequency.

Excluded were patients with other autoimmune diseases, uncontrolled infections, pregnancy or lactation. Clinical symptoms, serum thyroxine, TRAb, thyroid ultrasound and orbital computed tomography formed the basis of diagnosis. This clonotype was found many times. Its antigen remains unknown. The rearrangement joins TRBV15 to TRBJ1-4, with D possibly TRBD1 on 5 matching bases. The sequencing input was peripheral blood. This sequence was found in an adult man with Graves' ophthalmopathy. As DNA, the CDR3 is TGTGCCACCAGCCGGGGCGAAACTAATGAAAAACTGTTTTTT. Its translation is CATSRGETNEKLFF. The full variable domain, rest sourced from reference TRBV15 and TRBJ1-4, is DAMVIQNPRYQVTQFGKPVTLSCSQTLNHNVMYWYQQKSSQAPKLLFHYYDKDFNNEADTPDNFQSRRPNTSFCFLDIRSPGLGDTAMYLCATSRGETNEKLFFGSGTQLSVL.